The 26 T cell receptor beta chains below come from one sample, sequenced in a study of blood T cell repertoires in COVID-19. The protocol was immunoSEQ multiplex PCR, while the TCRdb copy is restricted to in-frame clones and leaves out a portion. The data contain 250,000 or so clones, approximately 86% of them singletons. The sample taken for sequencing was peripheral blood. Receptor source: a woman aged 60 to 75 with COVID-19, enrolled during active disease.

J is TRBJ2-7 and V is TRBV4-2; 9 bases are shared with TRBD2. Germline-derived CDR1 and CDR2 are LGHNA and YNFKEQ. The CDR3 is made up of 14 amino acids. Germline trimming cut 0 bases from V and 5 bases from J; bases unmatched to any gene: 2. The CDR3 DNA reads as TGTGCCAGCAGCCAAGATCCTAGCGGGGACGAGCAGTACTTC. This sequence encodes CASSQDPSGDEQYF.

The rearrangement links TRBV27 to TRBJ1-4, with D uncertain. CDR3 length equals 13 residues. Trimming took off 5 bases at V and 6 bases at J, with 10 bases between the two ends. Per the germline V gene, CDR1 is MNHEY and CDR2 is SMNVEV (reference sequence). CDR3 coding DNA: TGTGCCAGCAGTGGCAGACTAGATGAAAAACTGTTTTTT. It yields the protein CASSGRLDEKLFF.

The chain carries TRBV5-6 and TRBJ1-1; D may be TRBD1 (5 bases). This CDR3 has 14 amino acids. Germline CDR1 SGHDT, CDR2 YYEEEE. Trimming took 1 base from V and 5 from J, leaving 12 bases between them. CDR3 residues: CASSLPGRGTEAFF. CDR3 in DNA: TGTGCCAGCAGCTTGCCGGGGCGGGGGACTGAAGCTTTCTTT.

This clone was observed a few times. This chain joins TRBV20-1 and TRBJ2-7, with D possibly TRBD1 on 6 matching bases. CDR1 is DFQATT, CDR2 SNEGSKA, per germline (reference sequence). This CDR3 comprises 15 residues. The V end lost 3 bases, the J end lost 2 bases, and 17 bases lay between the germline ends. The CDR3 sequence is CSASYFDRFPYEQYF. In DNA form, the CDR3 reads TGCAGTGCTAGTTATTTCGACAGGTTCCCCTACGAGCAGTACTTC.

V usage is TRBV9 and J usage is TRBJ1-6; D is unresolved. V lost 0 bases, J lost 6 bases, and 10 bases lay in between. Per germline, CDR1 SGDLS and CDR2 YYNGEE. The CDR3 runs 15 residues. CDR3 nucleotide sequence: TGTGCCAGCAGCGTAGATCCTACCCTTAATTCACCCCTCCACTTT. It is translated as CASSVDPTLNSPLHF.

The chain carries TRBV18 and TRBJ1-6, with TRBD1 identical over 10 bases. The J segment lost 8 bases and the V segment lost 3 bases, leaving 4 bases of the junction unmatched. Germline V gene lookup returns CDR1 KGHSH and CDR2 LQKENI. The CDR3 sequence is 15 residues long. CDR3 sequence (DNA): TGTGCCAGCTCACCTCTCGGACAGGGGGATTCACCCCTCCACTTT. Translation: CASSPLGQGDSPLHF.

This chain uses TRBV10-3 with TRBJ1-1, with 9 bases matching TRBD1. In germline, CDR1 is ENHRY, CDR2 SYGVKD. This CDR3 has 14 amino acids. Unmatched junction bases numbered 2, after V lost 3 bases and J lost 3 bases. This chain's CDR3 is CAISEQGAYTEAFF. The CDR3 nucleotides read TGTGCCATCAGTGAACAGGGGGCTTACACTGAAGCTTTCTTT.

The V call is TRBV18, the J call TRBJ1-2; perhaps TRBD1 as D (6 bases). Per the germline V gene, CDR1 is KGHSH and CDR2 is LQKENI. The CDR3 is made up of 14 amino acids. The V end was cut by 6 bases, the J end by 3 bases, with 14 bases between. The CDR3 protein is CASSPAGADYGYTF. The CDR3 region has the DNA TGTGCCAGCTCCCCCGCGGGGGCAGACTATGGCTACACCTTC.

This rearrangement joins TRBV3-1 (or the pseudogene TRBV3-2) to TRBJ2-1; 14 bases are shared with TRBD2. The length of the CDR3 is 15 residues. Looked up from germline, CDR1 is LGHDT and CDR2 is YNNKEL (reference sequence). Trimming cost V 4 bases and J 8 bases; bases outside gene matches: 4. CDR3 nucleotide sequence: TGTGCCAGCAGCCTAGGACTAGCGGGAGGTTATGAGCAGTTCTTC. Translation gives CASSLGLAGGYEQFF.

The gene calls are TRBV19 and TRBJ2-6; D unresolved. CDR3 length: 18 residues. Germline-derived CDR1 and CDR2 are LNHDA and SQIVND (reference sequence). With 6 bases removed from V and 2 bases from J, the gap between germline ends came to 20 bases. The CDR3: CASSRSSGLNPGANVLTF. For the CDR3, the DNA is TGTGCCAGTAGCCGAAGCTCTGGGCTCAATCCTGGGGCCAACGTCCTGACTTTC.

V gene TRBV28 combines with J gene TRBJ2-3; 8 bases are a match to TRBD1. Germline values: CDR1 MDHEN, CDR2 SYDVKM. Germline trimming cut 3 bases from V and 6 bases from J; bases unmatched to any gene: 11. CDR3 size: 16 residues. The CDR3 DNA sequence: TGTGCCAGCAGTTTGCAACAGGGGGTTATTTTGGATACGCAGTATTTT. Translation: CASSLQQGVILDTQYF. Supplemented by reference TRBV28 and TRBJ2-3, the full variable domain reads DVKVTQSSRYLVKRTGEKVFLECVQDMDHENMFWYRQDPGLGLRLIYFSYDVKMKEKGDIPEGYSVSREKKERFSLILESASTNQTSMYLCASSLQQGVILDTQYFGPGTRLTVL.

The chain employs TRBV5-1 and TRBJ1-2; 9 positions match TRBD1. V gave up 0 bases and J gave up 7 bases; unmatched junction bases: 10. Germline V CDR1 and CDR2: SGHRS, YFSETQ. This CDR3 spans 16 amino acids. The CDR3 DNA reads TGCGCCAGCAGCTTGGAAGTGGGACAGGGCTCGGTTGGCTACACCTTC. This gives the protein CASSLEVGQGSVGYTF.

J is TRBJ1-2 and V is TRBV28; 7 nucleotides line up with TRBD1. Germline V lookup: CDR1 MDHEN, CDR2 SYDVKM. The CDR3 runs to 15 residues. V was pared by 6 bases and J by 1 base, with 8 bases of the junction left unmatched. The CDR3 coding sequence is TGTGCCAGCAGGAGACACAGGGGTCTTAACTATGGCTACACCTTC. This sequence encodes CASRRHRGLNYGYTF.

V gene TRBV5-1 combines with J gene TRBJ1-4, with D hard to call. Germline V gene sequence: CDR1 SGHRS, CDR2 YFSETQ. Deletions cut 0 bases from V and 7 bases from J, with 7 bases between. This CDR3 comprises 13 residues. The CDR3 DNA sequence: TGCGCCAGCAGCTTGGCGGCGGGTGAAAAACTGTTTTTT. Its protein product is CASSLAAGEKLFF.

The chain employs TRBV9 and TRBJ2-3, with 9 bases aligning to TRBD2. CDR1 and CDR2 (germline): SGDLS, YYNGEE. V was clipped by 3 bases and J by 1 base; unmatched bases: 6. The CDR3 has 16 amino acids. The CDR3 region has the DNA TGTGCCAGCAGCGCCCTTAGCGGGAGCGGCACAGATACGCAGTATTTT. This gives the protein CASSALSGSGTDTQYF.

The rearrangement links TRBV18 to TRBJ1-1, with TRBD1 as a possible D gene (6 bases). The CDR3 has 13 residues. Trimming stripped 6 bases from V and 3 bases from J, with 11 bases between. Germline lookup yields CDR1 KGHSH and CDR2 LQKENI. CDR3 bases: TGTGCCAGCTCCCACAGGGTTTACACTGAAGCTTTCTTT. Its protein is CASSHRVYTEAFF. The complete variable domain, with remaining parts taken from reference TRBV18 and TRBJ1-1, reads NAGVMQNPRHLVRRRGQEARLRCSPMKGHSHVYWYRQLPEEGLKFMVYLQKENIIDESGMPKERFSAEFPKEGPSILRIQQVVRGDSAAYFCASSHRVYTEAFFGQGTRLTVV.

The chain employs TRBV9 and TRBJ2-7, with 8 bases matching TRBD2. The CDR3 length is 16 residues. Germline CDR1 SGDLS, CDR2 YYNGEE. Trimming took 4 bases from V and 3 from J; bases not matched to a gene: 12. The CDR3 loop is CASSSLGGSGGYEQYF. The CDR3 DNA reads TGTGCCAGCAGCTCCCTCGGGGGGAGCGGGGGCTACGAGCAGTACTTC.

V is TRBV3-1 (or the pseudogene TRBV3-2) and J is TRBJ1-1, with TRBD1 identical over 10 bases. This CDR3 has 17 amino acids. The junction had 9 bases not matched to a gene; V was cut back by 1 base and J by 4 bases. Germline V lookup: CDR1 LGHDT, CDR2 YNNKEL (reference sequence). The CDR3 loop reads CASSQGRTGGTLTEAFF. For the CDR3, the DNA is TGTGCCAGCAGCCAAGGACGGACAGGGGGGACGCTCACTGAAGCTTTCTTT.

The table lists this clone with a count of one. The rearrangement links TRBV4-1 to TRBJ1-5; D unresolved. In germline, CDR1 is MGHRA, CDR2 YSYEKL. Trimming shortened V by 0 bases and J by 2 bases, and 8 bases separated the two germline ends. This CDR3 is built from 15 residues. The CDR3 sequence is CASSQEEIRNQPQHF. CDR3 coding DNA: TGCGCCAGCAGCCAAGAGGAGATTCGCAATCAGCCCCAGCATTTT.

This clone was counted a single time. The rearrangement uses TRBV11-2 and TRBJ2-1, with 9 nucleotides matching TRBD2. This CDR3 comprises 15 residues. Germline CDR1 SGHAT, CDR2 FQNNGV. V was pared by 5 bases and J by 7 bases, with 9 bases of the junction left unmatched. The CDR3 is CASSPGGRARNEQFF. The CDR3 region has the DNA TGTGCCAGCAGCCCCGGCGGGAGGGCCCGAAATGAGCAGTTCTTC.

The CDR3 region is CASSFRTDEAFF. Here the CDR3 DNA reads TGTGCCAGCAGTTTCAGGACAGATGAAGCTTTCTTT. The chain uses TRBV28 and TRBJ1-1; D possibly corresponds to TRBD1 (6 bases). CDR3 size: 12 residues. Germline CDR1 reads MDHEN; CDR2 reads SYDVKM. Trimming stripped 3 bases from V and 7 bases from J, with 9 bases between.

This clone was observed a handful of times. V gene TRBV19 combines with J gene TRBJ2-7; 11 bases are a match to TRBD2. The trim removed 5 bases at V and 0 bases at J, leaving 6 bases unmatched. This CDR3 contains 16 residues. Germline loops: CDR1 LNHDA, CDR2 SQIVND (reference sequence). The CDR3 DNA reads TGTGCCAGTAGTCGGATGGGGACTAGCGGCTCCTACGAGCAGTACTTC. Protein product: CASSRMGTSGSYEQYF.

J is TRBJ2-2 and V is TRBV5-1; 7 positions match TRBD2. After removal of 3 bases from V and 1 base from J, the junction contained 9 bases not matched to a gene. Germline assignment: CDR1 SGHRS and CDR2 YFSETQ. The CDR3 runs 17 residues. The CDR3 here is CASSWGATSQNTGELFF. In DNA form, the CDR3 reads TGCGCCAGCAGCTGGGGAGCGACTAGCCAGAACACCGGGGAGCTGTTTTTT.

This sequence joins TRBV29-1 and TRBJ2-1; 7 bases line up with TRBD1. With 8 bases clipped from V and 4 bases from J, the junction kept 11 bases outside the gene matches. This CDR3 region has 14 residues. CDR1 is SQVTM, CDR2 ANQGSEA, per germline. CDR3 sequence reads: CSLTPGQPYNEQFF. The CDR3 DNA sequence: TGCAGCCTCACTCCGGGACAGCCTTACAATGAGCAGTTCTTC.

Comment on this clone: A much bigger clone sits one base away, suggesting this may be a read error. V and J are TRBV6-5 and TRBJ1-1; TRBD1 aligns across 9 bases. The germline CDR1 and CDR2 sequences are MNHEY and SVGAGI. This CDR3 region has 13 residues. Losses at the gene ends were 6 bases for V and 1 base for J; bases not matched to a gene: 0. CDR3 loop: CASRDRGNTEAFF. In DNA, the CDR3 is TGTGCCAGCAGGGACAGGGGGAACACTGAAGCTTTCTTT.

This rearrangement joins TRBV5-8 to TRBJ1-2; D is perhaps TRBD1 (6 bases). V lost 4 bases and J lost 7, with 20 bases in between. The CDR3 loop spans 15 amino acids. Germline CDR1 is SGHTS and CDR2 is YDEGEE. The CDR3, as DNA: TGTGCCAGCAGCATGTACAGGGCATCTTGGGGTGGCTACACCTTC. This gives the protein CASSMYRASWGGYTF.